The T cell receptor (beta chain) under discussion was sequenced for a study of blood T cell repertoires in COVID-19. Study overall: Acute-phase and convalescent COVID-19 samples originated in the United States, Italy and Spain. PBMCs, B-cell-depleted T cells, or T cells provided the cDNA or gDNA that made up the material.

Original data processing: Amplification of reference gene primers was used by the study to estimate nucleated cell counts. Profiled with immunoSEQ multiplex PCR; TCRdb holds only in-frame clones, not every one. V and J calls and clone size follow that table, whereas D and trimming were derived from the DNA. The sample lists about 120,000 clones; around 88% were seen once. The CDR3 has 14 amino acids. The chain joins TRBV12-2 to TRBJ1-2; the tabulated D call, TRBD1, remains unverified against the DNA. TRBV12-2 is shown as a pseudogene. The receptor comes from a human donor with acute or convalescent COVID-19. The donor label of this sample is uncertain. The sequenced sample was peripheral blood. The CDR3 bases are TGTGCAAGCCCCTTGATAGGGGGTTTCTATGGCTACACCTTC. This sequence encodes CASPLIGGFYGYTF.